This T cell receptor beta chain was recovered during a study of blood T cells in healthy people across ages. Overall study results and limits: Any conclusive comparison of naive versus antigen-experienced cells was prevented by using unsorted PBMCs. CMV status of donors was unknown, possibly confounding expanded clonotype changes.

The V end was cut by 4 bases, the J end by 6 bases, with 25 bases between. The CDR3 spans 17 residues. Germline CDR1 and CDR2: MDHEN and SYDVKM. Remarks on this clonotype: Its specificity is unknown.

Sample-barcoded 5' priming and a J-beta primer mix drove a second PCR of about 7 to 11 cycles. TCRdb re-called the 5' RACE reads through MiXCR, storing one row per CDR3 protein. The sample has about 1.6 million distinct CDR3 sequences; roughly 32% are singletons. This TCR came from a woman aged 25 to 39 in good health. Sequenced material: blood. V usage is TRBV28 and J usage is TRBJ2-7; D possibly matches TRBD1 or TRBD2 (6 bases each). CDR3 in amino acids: CASSSPGQPAGSVEQYF. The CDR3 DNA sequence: TGTGCCAGCAGTTCTCCCGGACAGCCGGCCGGGAGTGTCGAGCAGTACTTC.